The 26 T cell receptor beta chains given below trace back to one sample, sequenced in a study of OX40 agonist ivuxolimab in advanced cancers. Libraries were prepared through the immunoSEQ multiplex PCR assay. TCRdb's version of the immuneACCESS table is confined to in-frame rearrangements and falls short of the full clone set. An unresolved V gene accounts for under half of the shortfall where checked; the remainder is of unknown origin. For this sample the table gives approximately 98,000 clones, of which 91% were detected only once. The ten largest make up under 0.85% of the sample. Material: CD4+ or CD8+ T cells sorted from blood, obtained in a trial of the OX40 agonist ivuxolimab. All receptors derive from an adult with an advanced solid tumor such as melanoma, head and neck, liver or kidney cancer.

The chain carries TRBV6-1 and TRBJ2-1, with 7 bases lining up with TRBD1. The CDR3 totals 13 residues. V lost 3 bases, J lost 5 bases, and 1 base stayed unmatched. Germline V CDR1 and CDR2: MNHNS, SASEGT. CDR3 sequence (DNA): TGTGCCAGCAGTGAGGACAGGAACAATGAGCAGTTCTTC. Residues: CASSEDRNNEQFF.

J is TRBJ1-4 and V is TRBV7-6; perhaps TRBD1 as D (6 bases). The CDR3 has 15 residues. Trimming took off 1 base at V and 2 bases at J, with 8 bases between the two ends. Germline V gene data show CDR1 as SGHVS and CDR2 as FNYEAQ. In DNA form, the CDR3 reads TGTGCCAGCAGCTTAGGCCAGGGGACTAATGAAAAACTGTTTTTT. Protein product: CASSLGQGTNEKLFF.

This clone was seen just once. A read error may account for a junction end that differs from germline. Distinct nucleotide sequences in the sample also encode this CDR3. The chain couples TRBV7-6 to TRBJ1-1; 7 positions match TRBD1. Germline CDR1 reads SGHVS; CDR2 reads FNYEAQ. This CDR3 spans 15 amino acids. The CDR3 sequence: CASSPPTGMNTEAFF. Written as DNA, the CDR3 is TGCGCCAGCAGCCCTCCGACAGGGATGAACACTGAAGCTTTCTTT.

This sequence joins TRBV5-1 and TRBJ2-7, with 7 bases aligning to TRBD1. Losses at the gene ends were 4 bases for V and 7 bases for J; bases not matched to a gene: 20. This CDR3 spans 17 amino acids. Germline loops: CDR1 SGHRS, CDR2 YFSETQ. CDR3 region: CASSPYSGTATVGEQYF. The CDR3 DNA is TGCGCCAGCAGCCCTTATTCCGGGACAGCTACGGTGGGGGAGCAGTACTTC.

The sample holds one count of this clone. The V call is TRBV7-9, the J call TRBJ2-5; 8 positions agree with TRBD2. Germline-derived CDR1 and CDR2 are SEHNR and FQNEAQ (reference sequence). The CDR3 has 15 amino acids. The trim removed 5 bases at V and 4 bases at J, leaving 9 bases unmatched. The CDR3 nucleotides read TGTGCCAGCAGCGGCGGGGCGGGGGGCTTAGAGACCCAGTACTTC. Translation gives CASSGGAGGLETQYF.

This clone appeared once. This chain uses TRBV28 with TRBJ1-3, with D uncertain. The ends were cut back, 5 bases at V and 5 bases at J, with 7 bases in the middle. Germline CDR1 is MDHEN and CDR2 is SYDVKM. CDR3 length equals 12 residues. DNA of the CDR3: TGTGCCAGCAGTACCCCCAGAAACACCATATATTTT. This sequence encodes CASSTPRNTIYF.

The CDR3: CSVDMGQGLDTQYF. Written as DNA, the CDR3 is TGCAGCGTTGATATGGGGCAGGGCTTAGATACGCAGTATTTT. J is TRBJ2-3 and V is TRBV29-1; possibly TRBD1 for D (5 bases). In germline, CDR1 is SQVTM, CDR2 ANQGSEA. This CDR3 has 14 residues. V gave up 3 bases and J gave up 5 bases, with 15 bases separating them.

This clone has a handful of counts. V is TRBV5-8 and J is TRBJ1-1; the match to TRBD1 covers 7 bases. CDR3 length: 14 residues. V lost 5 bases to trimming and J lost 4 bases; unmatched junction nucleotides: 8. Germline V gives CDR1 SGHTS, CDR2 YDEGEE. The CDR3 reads CASRAGQVSTEAFF. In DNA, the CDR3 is TGTGCCAGCAGGGCAGGACAGGTCTCCACTGAAGCTTTCTTT.

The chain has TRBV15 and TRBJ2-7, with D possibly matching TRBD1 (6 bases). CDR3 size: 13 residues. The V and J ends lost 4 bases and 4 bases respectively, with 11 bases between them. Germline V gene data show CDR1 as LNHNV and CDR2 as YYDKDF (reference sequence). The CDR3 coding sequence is TGTGCCACCAGCATCTTACAGGGATACGAGCAGTACTTC. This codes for CATSILQGYEQYF.

The CDR3 here is CASSPSTSGPSYEQYF. The DNA of the CDR3 is TGCGCCAGCAGCCCTTCGACTAGCGGCCCCTCCTACGAGCAGTACTTC. The genes are TRBV5-1 and TRBJ2-7; 9 nucleotides line up with TRBD2. V was pared by 4 bases and J by 0 bases, with 8 bases of the junction left unmatched. The CDR3 extends over 16 amino acids. CDR1 and CDR2 from the germline V gene are SGHRS and YFSETQ.

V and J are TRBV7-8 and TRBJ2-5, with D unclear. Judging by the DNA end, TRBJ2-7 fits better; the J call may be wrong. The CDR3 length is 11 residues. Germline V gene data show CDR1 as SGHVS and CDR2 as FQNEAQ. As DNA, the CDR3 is TGTGCCAGCAGCTTAGTCTACGAGCAGTACTTC. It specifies CASSLVYEQYF.

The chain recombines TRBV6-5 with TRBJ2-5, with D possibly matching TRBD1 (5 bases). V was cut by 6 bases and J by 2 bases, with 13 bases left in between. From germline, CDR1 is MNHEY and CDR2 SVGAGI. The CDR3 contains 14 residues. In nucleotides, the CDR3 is TGTGCCAGCAGAGATAGACAGTCTCAAGAGACCCAGTACTTC. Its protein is CASRDRQSQETQYF.

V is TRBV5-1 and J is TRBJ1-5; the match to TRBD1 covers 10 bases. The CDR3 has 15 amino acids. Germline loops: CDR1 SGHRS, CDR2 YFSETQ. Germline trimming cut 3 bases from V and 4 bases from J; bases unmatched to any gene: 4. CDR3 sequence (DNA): TGCGCCAGCAGCTACGGGACAGGGGATAATCAGCCCCAGCATTTT. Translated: CASSYGTGDNQPQHF.

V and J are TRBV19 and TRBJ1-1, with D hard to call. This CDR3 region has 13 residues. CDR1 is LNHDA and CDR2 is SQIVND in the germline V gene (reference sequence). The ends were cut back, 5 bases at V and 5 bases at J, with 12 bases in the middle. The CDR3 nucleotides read TGTGCCAGTAGTCCCCAGAGAGGGACTGAAGCTTTCTTT. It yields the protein CASSPQRGTEAFF.

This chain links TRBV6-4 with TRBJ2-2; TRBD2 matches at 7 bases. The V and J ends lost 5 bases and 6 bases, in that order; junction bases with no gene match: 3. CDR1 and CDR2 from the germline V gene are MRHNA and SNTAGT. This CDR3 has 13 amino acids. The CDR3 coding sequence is TGTGCCAGCAGTAGCGGGGCGTCCGGGGAGCTGTTTTTT. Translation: CASSSGASGELFF.

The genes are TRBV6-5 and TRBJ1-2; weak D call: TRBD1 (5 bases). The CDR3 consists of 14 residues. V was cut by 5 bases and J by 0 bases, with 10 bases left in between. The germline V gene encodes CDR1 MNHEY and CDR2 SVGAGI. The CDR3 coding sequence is TGTGCCAGCAGTCCCGACAGAGCTAACTATGGCTACACCTTC. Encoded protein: CASSPDRANYGYTF.

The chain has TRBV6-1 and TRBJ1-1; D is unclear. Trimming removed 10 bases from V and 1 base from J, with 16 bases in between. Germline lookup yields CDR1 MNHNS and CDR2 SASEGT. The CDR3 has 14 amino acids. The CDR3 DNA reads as TGTGCCACCACTGTGCCGAACTCGAACACTGAAGCTTTCTTT. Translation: CATTVPNSNTEAFF.

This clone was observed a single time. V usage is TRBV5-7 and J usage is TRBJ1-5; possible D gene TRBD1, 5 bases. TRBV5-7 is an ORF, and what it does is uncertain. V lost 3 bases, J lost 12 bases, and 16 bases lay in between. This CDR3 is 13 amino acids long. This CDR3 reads CASSWGDWAVQHF. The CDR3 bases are TGTGCCAGCAGCTGGGGGGATTGGGCGGTCCAGCATTTT.

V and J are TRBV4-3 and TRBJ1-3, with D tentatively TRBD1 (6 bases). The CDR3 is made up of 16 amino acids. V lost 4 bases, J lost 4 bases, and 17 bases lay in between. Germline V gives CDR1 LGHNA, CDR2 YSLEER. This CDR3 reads CASSPFLQGGGNTIYF. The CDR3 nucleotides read TGCGCCAGCAGCCCGTTCTTACAGGGCGGCGGAAACACCATATATTTT.

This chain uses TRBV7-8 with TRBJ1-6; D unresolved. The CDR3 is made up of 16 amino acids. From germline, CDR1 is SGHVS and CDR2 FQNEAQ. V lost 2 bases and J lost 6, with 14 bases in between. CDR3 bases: TGTGCCAGCAGCTTACACCCGGGGTTTGGTAATTCACCCCTCCACTTT. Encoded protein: CASSLHPGFGNSPLHF.

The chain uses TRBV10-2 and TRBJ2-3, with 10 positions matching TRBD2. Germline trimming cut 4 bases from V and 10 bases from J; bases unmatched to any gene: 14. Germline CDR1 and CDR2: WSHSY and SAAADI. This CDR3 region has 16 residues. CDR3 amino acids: CASSVGSGGPISAQYF. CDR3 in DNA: TGCGCCAGCAGTGTAGGTAGCGGGGGGCCCATATCGGCGCAGTATTTT.

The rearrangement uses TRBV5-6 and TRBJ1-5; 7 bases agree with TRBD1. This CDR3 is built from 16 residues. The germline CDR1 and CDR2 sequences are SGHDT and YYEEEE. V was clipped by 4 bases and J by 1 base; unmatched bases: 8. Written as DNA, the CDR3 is TGTGCCAGCAGCCCTTCGGGGACAGCGAGCAATCAGCCCCAGCATTTT. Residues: CASSPSGTASNQPQHF.

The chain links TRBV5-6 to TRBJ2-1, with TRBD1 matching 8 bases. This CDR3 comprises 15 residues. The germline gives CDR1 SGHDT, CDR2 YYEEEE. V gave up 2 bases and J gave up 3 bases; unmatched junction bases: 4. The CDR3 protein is CASSFRTGSYNEQFF. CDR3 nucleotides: TGTGCCAGCAGCTTCAGGACAGGGAGCTACAATGAGCAGTTCTTC.

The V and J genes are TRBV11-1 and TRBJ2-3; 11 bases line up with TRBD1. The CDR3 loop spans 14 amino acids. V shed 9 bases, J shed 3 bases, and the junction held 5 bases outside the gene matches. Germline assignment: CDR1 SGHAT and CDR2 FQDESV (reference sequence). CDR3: CASNRDRGTDTQYF. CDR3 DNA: TGTGCCAGTAACAGGGACAGGGGGACAGATACGCAGTATTTT.

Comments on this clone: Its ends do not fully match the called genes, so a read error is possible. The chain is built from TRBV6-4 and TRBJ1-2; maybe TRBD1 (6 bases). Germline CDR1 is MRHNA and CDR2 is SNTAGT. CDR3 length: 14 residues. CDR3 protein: CASSDSPTGGVGPF. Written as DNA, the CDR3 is TGTGCCAGCAGTGACTCTCCGACAGGCGGAGTAGGCCCCTTC.

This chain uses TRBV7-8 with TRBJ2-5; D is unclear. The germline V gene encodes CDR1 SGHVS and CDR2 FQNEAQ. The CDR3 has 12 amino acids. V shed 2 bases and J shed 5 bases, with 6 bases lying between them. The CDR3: CASSLLAETQYF. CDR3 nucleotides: TGTGCCAGCAGCTTATTAGCCGAGACCCAGTACTTC.